Listed below are T cell receptor beta chains from one sample, sequenced in a study of cytomegalovirus exposure and HLA in healthy donors. The protocol was immunoSEQ multiplex PCR, while the TCRdb copy is restricted to in-frame clones and leaves out a portion. This table holds 97,000 or so clones, less than 95% found once. The source material was PBMCs. The receptors stem from a woman aged 18-29 years in good health and CMV-seronegative. Both conserved end residues are part of each CDR3. Fields, in order: clone size, J gene, D gene, V gene, CDR3 DNA, CDR3 protein. A D gene is named only where the DNA matches it firmly. Some rows have no size entry. The others give once, few or many, or a class for an expanded clone.

>-|TRBJ2-7|TRBD1|TRBV27
TGTGCCAGCAGTGGGACAGGGGTTTCCTACGAGCAGTACTTC
CASSGTGVSYEQYF
>-|TRBJ2-7|TRBD2|TRBV18
TGTGCCAGCTCAATGGAGCGGGGGGCACCCTACGAGCAGTACTTC
CASSMERGAPYEQYF
>-|TRBJ1-4|TRBD1|TRBV30
TGTGCCTGTACACCAGGGGGTTACGAAAAACTGTTTTTT
CACTPGGYEKLFF
>-|TRBJ1-2|-|TRBV19
TGTGCCAGTAGTATAGCCACAGGAAACTATGGCTACACCTTC
CASSIATGNYGYTF
>once|TRBJ1-5|-|TRBV29-1
TGCAGCGTTGCGGGAGGGGGGGGGCAGCCCCAGCATTTT
CSVAGGGGQPQHF
>-|TRBJ2-5|TRBD1|TRBV9
TGTGCCAGCAGCCCGACAGGGGGCGCCGCAGAGACCCAGTACTTC
CASSPTGGAAETQYF
>-|TRBJ1-2|-|TRBV5-1
TGCGCCAGCAGCCCTGAAGGGGTAGCTAACTATGGCTACACCTTC
CASSPEGVANYGYTF
>-|TRBJ1-1|TRBD1|TRBV19
TGTGCCTCCGAACAGGGGGTGGGCACTGAAGCTTTCTTT
CASEQGVGTEAFF
>-|TRBJ1-5|-|TRBV28
TGTGCCAGCAGTTTTTGGGGCATTGGGCAGCCCCAGCATTTT
CASSFWGIGQPQHF
>-|TRBJ2-1|-|TRBV5-1
TGCGCCAGCAGCTTGGCAGGGCTCTACAATGAGCAGTTCTTC
CASSLAGLYNEQFF
>-|TRBJ2-7|TRBD2|TRBV19
TGTGCCAGTAGTAGGACTAGCGGGAACGAGCAGTACTTC
CASSRTSGNEQYF
>-|TRBJ1-1|-|TRBV9
TGTGCCAGCAGCTCAGAACTCGGGGAATTTAGTGAAGCTTTCTTT
CASSSELGEFSEAFF
>-|TRBJ2-7|TRBD1|TRBV28
TGTGCCAGCAGTGGGACAGCCTACGAGCAGTACTTC
CASSGTAYEQYF
>once|TRBJ1-1|-|TRBV6-1
TGTGCCAGCAGTGAAGAGAAGATGGGGGCTTATGAAGCTTTCTTT
CASSEEKMGAYEAFF
>-|TRBJ1-2|-|TRBV9
TGTGCCAGCAGCGTAGACAGCAAGCGGGACCCAGACTATGGCTACACCTTC
CASSVDSKRDPDYGYTF
>-|TRBJ2-2|-|TRBV6-1
TGTGCCAGCCCTGGGGGGATAACCGGGGAGCTGTTTTTT
CASPGGITGELFF
>-|TRBJ1-6|TRBD1|TRBV7-2
TGTGCCAGCAGCGCAGGGACAGGTGATAATTCACCCCTCCACTTT
CASSAGTGDNSPLHF
>-|TRBJ2-5|-|TRBV6-1
TGTGCCAGCAGTTGGAGCCAAGAGACCCAGTACTTC
CASSWSQETQYF
>-|TRBJ2-7|TRBD1|TRBV27
TGTGCCAGCAGCCCGGGACAGGGGAGCTCCTACGAGCAGTACTTC
CASSPGQGSSYEQYF
>-|TRBJ1-1|-|TRBV4-1
TGCGCCAGCAGCCAAGAGATTCGGGGCACTGAAGCTTTCTTT
CASSQEIRGTEAFF
>-|TRBJ1-4|-|TRBV5-8
TGTGCCAGCAGCCAACGACAGGCGACGTATAATGAAAAACTGTTTTTT
CASSQRQATYNEKLFF
>-|TRBJ1-1|-|TRBV5-4
TGTGCCAGCAGCTTGGGGGAGGACCTGAACACTGAAGCTTTCTTT
CASSLGEDLNTEAFF
>-|TRBJ2-5|TRBD2|TRBV5-1
TGCGCCAGCAGCAGGGGGACTAGCGGTATGGAGACCCAGTACTTC
CASSRGTSGMETQYF
>-|TRBJ2-1|-|TRBV5-1
TGCGCCAGCAGCCGTTCCGCGTTCTCCTACAATGAGCAGTTCTTC
CASSRSAFSYNEQFF
>-|TRBJ1-5|TRBD1|TRBV10-3
TGTGCCATAGGACAGGGGGCGAGGCAGCCCCAGCATTTT
CAIGQGARQPQHF
>-|TRBJ2-7|TRBD2|TRBV6-5
TGTGCCAGCAGTCTAGCGGGGGAGGACTACGAGCAGTACTTC
CASSLAGEDYEQYF
>once|TRBJ2-7|-|TRBV7-2
TGTGCCAGCAGCCAAAACTTAGACACGCACGAGCAGTACTTC
CASSQNLDTHEQYF
>-|TRBJ2-1|-|TRBV7-7
-
CASSVGPGLAYNEQFF
>-|TRBJ2-7|TRBD2|TRBV2
TGTGCCAGCAGCGGCGGGCCAGCGGGGTCCTACGAGCAGTACTTC
CASSGGPAGSYEQYF
>-|TRBJ1-1|-|TRBV9
TGTGCCAGCAGCGTAGGGGGGCTTACTGAAGCTTTCTTT
CASSVGGLTEAFF
>-|TRBJ2-3|-|TRBV14
TGTGCCAGCAGCCAAGATCTCTCGGTTCGTACGCAGTATTTT
CASSQDLSVRTQYF
>-|TRBJ1-3|-|TRBV10-3
TGTGCCATCAGTGAGGTGATCCAGGCCCACTCTGGAAACACCATATATTTT
CAISEVIQAHSGNTIYF
>-|TRBJ1-3|TRBD1|TRBV9
TGTGCCAGCAGCGGGCAGGGGGGACTATATTTT
CASSGQGGLYF
>once|TRBJ1-2|-|TRBV6-5
TGTGCCAGCAGTCCCGGGTGGGCTACAGGGGGCTACACCTTC
CASSPGWATGGYTF
>-|TRBJ2-1|TRBD2|TRBV6-1
TGTGCCAGCAGTGAAGCGGCTAGCGGGGTCTCCTACAATGAGCAGTTCTTC
CASSEAASGVSYNEQFF
>-|TRBJ2-1|TRBD2|TRBV10-3
TGTGCCATCAGTGACGGGACTAGCGGGATGAATGAGCAGTTCTTC
CAISDGTSGMNEQFF
>once|TRBJ2-5|TRBD1|TRBV5-6
TGTGCCAGCAGCTTGGCGGGGACAGGGGGTAGGGAGACCCAGTACTTC
CASSLAGTGGRETQYF
>-|TRBJ1-3|-|TRBV7-8
TGTGCCAGCAGCTTAGTGGCCGGGACTGGAAACACCATATATTTT
CASSLVAGTGNTIYF
>-|TRBJ2-4|TRBD1|TRBV7-9
TGTGCCAGCAGCTTAGCCAGGGACAGGCCAGGGGCCAAAAACATTCAGTACTTC
CASSLARDRPGAKNIQYF
>-|TRBJ2-3|TRBD2|TRBV9
TGTGCCAGCAGATGGCGGGAGAGCACAGATACGCAGTATTTT
CASRWRESTDTQYF
>-|TRBJ2-7|-|TRBV6-1
TGTGCCAGCAGTGAAGCGGGCGGGGACTACGAGCAGTACTTC
CASSEAGGDYEQYF
>-|TRBJ2-3|-|TRBV7-9
TGTGCCAGCAGCTTACAAGATACGCAGTATTTT
CASSLQDTQYF